This entry lists 15 T cell receptor beta chains sequenced from one sample in a study of T cells in tumors and immune-related adverse events. This table comes from immunoSEQ multiplex PCR, and its TCRdb copy is limited to in-frame clones, with some not included. This sample carries roughly 23,000 clones, just over 90% of them seen once, and the ten largest clones take around 1.3%. Sequences were derived from lymph node tissue, sampled from a patient treated with anti-PD-1 therapy. All receptors derive from a female donor with metastatic renal cell carcinoma.

This clone has a single count. The J gene is TRBJ2-7, the V gene TRBV7-2; 11 bases map to TRBD2. Germline V gives CDR1 SGHTA, CDR2 FQGNSA. The CDR3 is 15 residues long. With 5 bases clipped from V and 2 bases from J, the junction kept 5 bases outside the gene matches. The chain's CDR3 is CASSPNSGGAYEQYF. Here the CDR3 DNA reads TGTGCCAGCAGCCCTAATAGCGGGGGGGCCTACGAGCAGTACTTC.

This clone was seen a handful of times. The V call is TRBV5-4, the J call TRBJ2-2; a possible D gene is TRBD1 (5 bases). Trimming removed 0 bases from V and 0 bases from J, with 9 bases in between. The CDR3 length is 16 residues. The germline gives CDR1 SGHNT, CDR2 YYREEE (reference sequence). The CDR3: CASSLGVRANTGELFF. As DNA, the CDR3 is TGTGCCAGCAGCTTGGGAGTCAGGGCGAACACCGGGGAGCTGTTTTTT.

The rearrangement uses TRBV7-2 and TRBJ1-6, with D possibly matching TRBD1 (6 bases). The CDR3 is made up of 16 amino acids. The V gene lost 1 base and the J gene lost 13 bases, with 20 bases spanning the gap. Germline CDR1 SGHTA, CDR2 FQGNSA. The CDR3 region has the DNA TGTGCCAGCAGCTTAGGGATGACAGGTTTTCGGTCCCCCCTCCACTTT. Its translation is CASSLGMTGFRSPLHF.

V and J are TRBV2 and TRBJ1-2; a possible D gene is TRBD1 (6 bases). The CDR3 loop spans 13 amino acids. Between the trimmed V and J ends, which lost 11 bases and 6 bases, there was a span of 19 bases. The V gene's germline CDR1 is SNHLY and CDR2 FYNNEI. The CDR3 coding sequence is TGTGCCGGATCCAGGGGCGCCAGGGATGGCTACACCTTC. This gives the protein CAGSRGARDGYTF. Full variable domain (missing parts from reference TRBV2 and TRBJ1-2): EPEVTQTPSHQVTQMGQEVILRCVPISNHLYFYWYRQILGQKVEFLVSFYNNEISEKSEIFDDQFSVERPDGSNFTLKIRSTKLEDSAMYFCAGSRGARDGYTFGSGTRLTVV.

V and J are TRBV5-1 and TRBJ2-5; D unresolved. This CDR3 has 13 amino acids. Germline CDR1 reads SGHRS; CDR2 reads YFSETQ. V lost 0 bases, J lost 5 bases, and 8 bases lay in between. Here the CDR3 DNA reads TGCGCCAGCAGCTTGGGGGCTAGGGAGACCCAGTACTTC. It specifies CASSLGARETQYF.

The gene calls are TRBV7-2 and TRBJ2-1, with a tentative D call TRBD2 (6 bases). CDR3 length: 13 amino acids. Germline-derived CDR1 and CDR2 are SGHTA and FQGNSA. V was clipped by 3 bases and J by 15 bases, with 18 bases between them. CDR3 region: CASSLGLAGRWFF. As DNA, the CDR3 is TGTGCCAGCAGCTTGGGACTTGCTGGTCGCTGGTTCTTC.

This clone was counted once. The chain employs TRBV4-2 and TRBJ2-7; TRBD2 agrees at 13 bases. The CDR3 has 15 amino acids. CDR1 and CDR2 (germline): LGHNA, YNFKEQ. Germline trimming cut 4 bases from V and 2 bases from J; bases unmatched to any gene: 2. The CDR3 region has the DNA TGTGCCAGCAGCCTTGGGACTAGCGGGACCTACGAGCAGTACTTC. Its protein product is CASSLGTSGTYEQYF.

This clone appeared a few times. The chain combines TRBV5-1 with TRBJ2-2, with D unclear. V was clipped by 3 bases and J by 3 bases, with 9 bases between them. The CDR3 spans 14 residues. Germline-derived CDR1 and CDR2 are SGHRS and YFSETQ. The CDR3 protein is CASSSQLDTGELFF. The CDR3 DNA reads TGCGCCAGCAGCTCCCAATTAGACACCGGGGAGCTGTTTTTT.

The V and J genes are TRBV27 and TRBJ2-1; TRBD1 is a possible D gene (6 bases). Germline assignment: CDR1 MNHEY and CDR2 SMNVEV (reference sequence). The V and J ends lost 3 bases and 7 bases respectively, with 7 bases between them. This CDR3 comprises 12 residues. The CDR3 here is CASSFTGNEQFF. DNA of the CDR3: TGTGCCAGCAGTTTTACAGGGAATGAGCAGTTCTTC.

Concerning this clone itself: An end of the junction does not agree with germline; a read error may underlie this. The chain joins TRBV30 to TRBJ2-7; no reliable D call. The CDR3 consists of 12 residues. Germline V lookup: CDR1 GTSNPN, CDR2 SVGIG (reference sequence). In nucleotides, the CDR3 is TGTGCCTGGAGTCTCAGTTCCTCCGAGCAGTACTTC. The encoded protein is CAWSLSSSEQYF.

V is TRBV13 and J is TRBJ2-2; D is tentatively TRBD1 or TRBD2 (6 bases each). The CDR3 sequence is 15 residues long. The germline V and J ends were trimmed by 6 bases and 1 base, with 12 bases remaining between them. Per germline, CDR1 PRHDT and CDR2 FYEKMQ (reference sequence). The CDR3: CASRRGGLNTGELFF. CDR3 DNA sequence: TGTGCCAGCAGGCGAGGGGGGTTGAACACCGGGGAGCTGTTTTTT.

This clone has only one observation. The rearrangement uses TRBV7-8 and TRBJ1-2; TRBD1 matches 9 bases. The J segment lost 5 bases and the V segment lost 5 bases, leaving 6 bases of the junction unmatched. Germline V CDR1 and CDR2: SGHVS, FQNEAQ. CDR3 size: 14 residues. The CDR3 protein is CASSTGTGSYGYTF. The CDR3 bases are TGTGCCAGCAGCACCGGGACAGGGTCTTATGGCTACACCTTC.

This clone was recorded once. J is TRBJ2-3 and V is TRBV9; no definite D call. The V end lost 0 bases, the J end lost 3 bases, and 5 bases lay between the germline ends. This CDR3 is 13 amino acids long. The germline CDR1 and CDR2 sequences are SGDLS and YYNGEE. Here the CDR3 reads CASSVADTDTQYF. Written as DNA, the CDR3 is TGTGCCAGCAGCGTAGCTGATACAGATACGCAGTATTTT.

The chain carries TRBV4-1 and TRBJ1-3; the D is unclear. Deletions cut 2 bases from V and 0 bases from J, with 11 bases between. Germline CDR1 MGHRA, CDR2 YSYEKL. This CDR3 is built from 16 residues. The CDR3: CASSQTQSLSGNTIYF. In DNA, the CDR3 is TGCGCCAGCAGCCAAACGCAGAGCCTCTCTGGAAACACCATATATTTT.

This rearrangement joins TRBV19 to TRBJ1-2; no firm D call. V dropped 7 bases and J dropped 1 base, with 7 bases sitting between them. This CDR3 comprises 12 residues. Germline-derived CDR1 and CDR2 are LNHDA and SQIVND (reference sequence). The DNA for the CDR3 is TGTGCCAGTAATTTCGGTAACTATGGCTACACCTTC. Protein sequence: CASNFGNYGYTF.